Ten or more counts support the clone carrying this TCR beta chain. Its cognate antigen is unknown. Trimming shortened V by 2 bases and J by 6 bases, and 5 bases separated the two germline ends. CDR3 size: 11 residues. Looked up from germline, CDR1 is MNHNS and CDR2 is SASEGT. This record comes from a study of CD8 T cells in ankylosing spondylitis. With molecular barcodes, quantitative 5'-RACE was used to make the TCR beta libraries. Each CDR3 protein is one row after TCRdb ran MiXCR on the 5' RACE reads. Of about 170,000 distinct CDR3 sequences detected, around 20% appear once; the ten largest clones hold around 7.6%. Whole-study results and caveats: Blood from ankylosing spondylitis patients appeared to carry a characteristic roughly 8-variant TCR beta motif.

Sequenced: blood, either unsorted or a sorted T cell fraction (not recorded which). V gene TRBV6-1 combines with J gene TRBJ2-7; D ambiguous. The sequence was collected from a male donor with ankylosing spondylitis or in good health (not recorded which). The CDR3 bases are TGTGCCAGCAGTGAAATAGGCGAGCAGTACTTC. Protein sequence: CASSEIGEQYF.